This TCR beta chain was obtained from a study of blood T cells in healthy people across ages. Study-wide findings and caveats: Observed TCR beta diversity per million T cells went down as age went up. This fall followed a roughly linear course with age. Unsorted PBMCs prevented conclusive naive versus antigen-experienced comparison.

Total RNA, at least 5.5 micrograms per sample, came from PBMCs. CDR1 and CDR2 (germline): MNHNS, SASEGT. With 5 bases clipped from V and 5 bases from J, the junction kept 9 bases outside the gene matches. This CDR3 comprises 15 residues. Combining a sample-barcoded 5' primer with a J-beta primer mix, a second PCR ran for roughly 7 to 12 cycles. Unique molecular identifiers of 12 random nucleotides labeled each cDNA. TCRdb itself ran the 5' RACE reads through MiXCR, one entry per CDR3 protein. In the table there are 850,000 to 950,000 distinct CDR3 sequences, around 26% of which are singletons. This clonotype was recorded at least ten times. Its antigen is not known.

This receptor was identified in an elderly woman in good health. The rearrangement uses TRBV6-1 and TRBJ2-5; 9 nucleotides align to TRBD1. The source material was blood. The CDR3 DNA reads TGTGCCAGCAGTTCCCGGACAGGGGAGGGGGAGACCCAGTACTTC. Protein sequence: CASSSRTGEGETQYF.